Following are 23 T cell receptor beta chains from one sample sequenced in a study of cytotoxic CD8 clonotypes in ibrutinib-treated CLL. Clones were read by immunoSEQ multiplex PCR, and TCRdb kept only the in-frame ones, dropping some. The sample consists of some 150,000 clones, about 79% of them appearing once. Sample: PBMCs, taken after 12 months of ibrutinib treatment. The receptors were sampled from a human donor with chronic lymphocytic leukemia.

The V and J genes are TRBV19 and TRBJ1-4; D call uncertain. Trimming took off 10 bases at V and 0 bases at J, with 24 bases between the two ends. Germline V gene data show CDR1 as LNHDA and CDR2 as SQIVND (reference sequence). The CDR3 has 18 amino acids. CDR3 residues: CATARSGVGWATNEKLFF. As DNA, the CDR3 is TGTGCCACCGCCCGGAGCGGGGTAGGGTGGGCAACTAATGAAAAACTGTTTTTT.

The chain carries TRBV5-1 and TRBJ2-1, with D perhaps being TRBD1 or TRBD2 (6 bases each). Germline V CDR1 and CDR2: SGHRS, YFSETQ. This CDR3 has 13 residues. V dropped 4 bases and J dropped 7 bases, with 12 bases sitting between them. CDR3 in DNA: TGCGCCAGCAGCAACGGAGGGGGAAATGAGCAGTTCTTC. The encoded protein is CASSNGGGNEQFF. The full variable domain, rest sourced from reference TRBV5-1 and TRBJ2-1, is KAGVTQTPRYLIKTRGQQVTLSCSPISGHRSVSWYQQTPGQGLQFLFEYFSETQRNKGNFPGRFSGRQFSNSRSEMNVSTLELGDSALYLCASSNGGGNEQFFGPGTRLTVL.

The chain couples TRBV11-3 to TRBJ2-1, with a tentative D call TRBD2 (6 bases). This CDR3 spans 14 amino acids. Trimming stripped 1 base from V and 5 bases from J, with 9 bases between. CDR1 is SGHNT, CDR2 YENEEA, per germline. The CDR3 region has the DNA TGTGCCAGCAGCTTAGGGCGGGGTAACAATGAGCAGTTCTTC. Protein sequence: CASSLGRGNNEQFF.

In its sample, this clone was seen once. The rearrangement links TRBV7-2 to TRBJ2-3; 10 bases align to TRBD2. CDR3 length: 16 amino acids. Germline assignment: CDR1 SGHTA and CDR2 FQGNSA. V lost 5 bases and J lost 5; bases outside the gene matches: 10. The CDR3: CASSSIAGGSGDTQYF. Here the CDR3 DNA reads TGTGCCAGCAGCAGTATAGCGGGGGGCTCGGGAGATACGCAGTATTTT.

The rearrangement uses TRBV4-2 and TRBJ2-7, with 7 positions matching TRBD1. Germline V gives CDR1 LGHNA, CDR2 YNFKEQ. The V gene end was trimmed by 4 bases and the J gene end by 3 bases; junction bases not matched to a gene: 9. The CDR3 is made up of 15 amino acids. CDR3 bases: TGTGCCAGCAGCCTAACTTCACAGGGGAACTACGAGCAGTACTTC. It codes for CASSLTSQGNYEQYF.

The rearrangement joins TRBV28 to TRBJ2-7; weak D call: TRBD2 (6 bases). The V gene's germline CDR1 is MDHEN and CDR2 SYDVKM. The CDR3 consists of 15 residues. The V gene lost 6 bases and the J gene lost 2 bases, with 17 bases spanning the gap. The CDR3 sequence: CASSRIAATTYEQYF. The CDR3 DNA reads as TGTGCCAGCAGCCGGATAGCGGCCACGACCTACGAGCAGTACTTC. Full variable domain (rest looked up from reference TRBV28 and TRBJ2-7): DVKVTQSSRYLVKRTGEKVFLECVQDMDHENMFWYRQDPGLGLRLIYFSYDVKMKEKGDIPEGYSVSREKKERFSLILESASTNQTSMYLCASSRIAATTYEQYFGPGTRLTVT.

This chain connects TRBV19 to TRBJ1-5; the match to TRBD1 covers 8 bases. V shed 4 bases, J shed 5 bases, and the junction held 7 bases outside the gene matches. This CDR3 has 15 amino acids. Germline loops: CDR1 LNHDA, CDR2 SQIVND (reference sequence). CDR3 nucleotide sequence: TGTGCCAGTAGTACGGACAGGGAAGTACATCAGCCCCAGCATTTT. Protein: CASSTDREVHQPQHF.

This chain uses TRBV5-1 with TRBJ2-1, with 8 bases matching TRBD2. The V gene end was trimmed by 4 bases and the J gene end by 6 bases; junction bases not matched to a gene: 9. This CDR3 contains 15 residues. Per the germline V gene, CDR1 is SGHRS and CDR2 is YFSETQ. In DNA form, the CDR3 reads TGCGCCAGCAGCGGAGGGACTAGGGGGGTCAATGAGCAGTTCTTC. This translates into CASSGGTRGVNEQFF.

The chain links TRBV18 to TRBJ2-1; unclear D gene. The CDR3 covers 15 residues. With 2 bases removed from V and 7 bases from J, the gap between germline ends came to 15 bases. The V gene's germline CDR1 is KGHSH and CDR2 LQKENI. This CDR3 is CASSPNFVGYNEQFF. The CDR3 region has the DNA TGTGCCAGCTCACCAAATTTTGTCGGTTATAATGAGCAGTTCTTC.

The chain employs TRBV11-2 and TRBJ2-3; D possibly corresponds to TRBD2 (6 bases). The CDR3 is 17 amino acids. Germline V gene lookup returns CDR1 SGHAT and CDR2 FQNNGV. The V end lost 0 bases, the J end lost 1 base, and 14 bases lay between the germline ends. The CDR3: CASSLDVFRRGTDTQYF. The CDR3 bases are TGTGCCAGCAGCTTAGACGTGTTCCGGAGGGGCACAGATACGCAGTATTTT.

The V call is TRBV6-6, the J call TRBJ1-4, with D perhaps TRBD1 (5 bases). Germline V gene sequence: CDR1 MNHNY, CDR2 SVGAGI (reference sequence). The CDR3 consists of 15 residues. Trimming left V 4 bases short and J 3 bases short, with 12 bases between. CDR3 sequence reads: CASSSSRDPNEKLFF. In DNA form, the CDR3 reads TGTGCCAGCAGTTCCTCCCGGGACCCTAATGAAAAACTGTTTTTT.

V gene TRBV20-1 combines with J gene TRBJ2-1, with D hard to call. V gave up 2 bases and J gave up 6 bases, with 5 bases separating them. Germline values: CDR1 DFQATT, CDR2 SNEGSKA (reference sequence). This CDR3 has 11 amino acids. CDR3 in amino acids: CSARITNEQFF. The CDR3 DNA is TGCAGTGCTAGAATAACCAATGAGCAGTTCTTC.

The chain combines TRBV6-5 with TRBJ2-7; 9 positions match TRBD2. V gave up 4 bases and J gave up 6 bases; unmatched junction bases: 10. Germline CDR1 is MNHEY and CDR2 is SVGAGI. CDR3 length: 15 amino acids. In nucleotides, the CDR3 is TGTGCCAGCAGTTCTTGGACTAGCGTTCCCAGCGAGCAGTACTTC. Translating it yields CASSSWTSVPSEQYF.

This clone has just one count. The chain links TRBV28 to TRBJ2-1, with 9 bases aligning to TRBD1. V was clipped by 5 bases and J by 4 bases; unmatched bases: 9. This CDR3 has 16 residues. The germline CDR1 and CDR2 sequences are MDHEN and SYDVKM. DNA of the CDR3: TGTGCCAGCAGTGTAACAGGGGGCTCTAGGTACAATGAGCAGTTCTTC. Protein: CASSVTGGSRYNEQFF.

This chain joins TRBV6-1 and TRBJ1-1; D is unclear. Germline-derived CDR1 and CDR2 are MNHNS and SASEGT. V dropped 4 bases and J dropped 7 bases, with 13 bases sitting between them. The CDR3 covers 13 residues. CDR3 DNA: TGTGCCAGCAGTGTACACGGGGAGGGTGAAGCTTTCTTT. Its protein is CASSVHGEGEAFF.

The gene calls are TRBV7-2 and TRBJ2-1; no clear D gene. V shed 3 bases and J shed 10 bases, with 10 bases lying between them. The CDR3 extends over 12 amino acids. Germline-derived CDR1 and CDR2 are SGHTA and FQGNSA. In nucleotides, the CDR3 is TGTGCCAGCAGCTTTGCTACCCGGGAGCAGTTCTTC. Its translation is CASSFATREQFF.

This rearrangement joins TRBV19 to TRBJ2-5; D ambiguous. TRBJ2-7 matches the DNA end more closely, so the J call is doubtful. The CDR3 is 14 residues long. CDR1 and CDR2 from the germline V gene are LNHDA and SQIVND (reference sequence). DNA for the CDR3: TGTGCCAGTAGTATAGGGCGAGACTCCTACGAGCAGTACTTC. It yields the protein CASSIGRDSYEQYF.

V usage is TRBV7-6 and J usage is TRBJ1-5; weak D call: TRBD1 (5 bases). CDR1 SGHVS and CDR2 FNYEAQ come from the germline V gene. V lost 4 bases, J lost 2 bases, and 15 bases lay in between. The CDR3 loop spans 16 amino acids. The CDR3 sequence is CASSSQGGLGNQPQHF. CDR3 sequence (DNA): TGTGCCAGCAGCTCGCAGGGTGGTTTGGGCAATCAGCCCCAGCATTTT.

V and J are TRBV10-3 and TRBJ2-6, with D possibly TRBD1 on 5 matching bases. Trimming pared 8 bases from V and 0 bases from J, leaving 8 bases between. Germline-derived CDR1 and CDR2 are ENHRY and SYGVKD. The CDR3 extends over 14 amino acids. This CDR3 is CAISQGSGANVLTF. As DNA, the CDR3 is TGTGCCATCTCCCAGGGCTCTGGGGCCAACGTCCTGACTTTC.

The chain uses TRBV6-6 and TRBJ1-1, with D uncertain. The germline V gene has CDR1 MNHNY and CDR2 SVGAGI (reference sequence). Trimming pared 6 bases from V and 4 bases from J, leaving 15 bases between. This CDR3 is 14 amino acids long. The CDR3 protein is CASSEGNVFTEAFF. The CDR3 DNA sequence: TGTGCCAGCAGCGAAGGGAATGTTTTCACTGAAGCTTTCTTT.

CDR3 DNA sequence: TGTGCCAGCAGCGTAGGAGCTAGCGGGGACACAGATACGCAGTATTTT. Translated: CASSVGASGDTDTQYF. This chain connects TRBV9 to TRBJ2-3, with 9 positions matching TRBD2. Germline V gene data show CDR1 as SGDLS and CDR2 as YYNGEE. The CDR3 consists of 16 residues. The J segment lost 2 bases and the V segment lost 0 bases, leaving 4 bases of the junction unmatched. The variable domain in full, with the rest retrieved from reference TRBV9 and TRBJ2-3, is DSGVTQTPKHLITATGQRVTLRCSPRSGDLSVYWYQQSLDQGLQFLIQYYNGEERAKGNILERFSAQQFPDLHSELNLSSLELGDSALYFCASSVGASGDTDTQYFGPGTRLTVL.

The rearrangement joins TRBV7-9 to TRBJ1-4, with D unresolved. Germline CDR1 reads SEHNR; CDR2 reads FQNEAQ (reference sequence). V was trimmed by 5 bases and J by 10 bases, leaving 20 bases between them. This CDR3 spans 15 amino acids. The CDR3 sequence is CASSPVEGREGKLFF. CDR3 nucleotides: TGTGCCAGCAGCCCGGTGGAGGGAAGAGAGGGAAAACTGTTTTTT. Filled out from reference TRBV7-9 and TRBJ1-4, the complete variable domain reads DTGVSQNPRHKITKRGQNVTFRCDPISEHNRLYWYRQTLGQGPEFLTYFQNEAQLEKSRLLSDRFSAERPKGSFSTLEIQRTEQGDSAMYLCASSPVEGREGKLFFGSGTQLSVL.

This clone appeared once. This chain joins TRBV19 and TRBJ2-3, with D tentatively TRBD1 or TRBD2 (5 bases each). CDR1 and CDR2 (germline): LNHDA, SQIVND (reference sequence). CDR3 length: 14 residues. V shed 6 bases and J shed 4 bases, with 14 bases lying between them. This CDR3 reads CASRGRTSPDTQYF. CDR3 sequence (DNA): TGTGCCAGTAGGGGACGGACCTCCCCAGATACGCAGTATTTT. Combining the CDR3 with reference TRBV19 and TRBJ2-3 gives the whole variable domain DGGITQSPKYLFRKEGQNVTLSCEQNLNHDAMYWYRQDPGQGLRLIYYSQIVNDFQKGDIAEGYSVSREKKESFPLTVTSAQKNPTAFYLCASRGRTSPDTQYFGPGTRLTVL.